A selection of T cell receptor beta chains follows, all from one sample in a study of cytomegalovirus exposure and HLA in healthy donors. Profiled with immunoSEQ multiplex PCR; TCRdb holds only in-frame clones, not every one. Among about 65,000 clones listed, 92% were seen once. The sample comprised PBMCs. These receptors were obtained from a woman under 30 in good health and CMV-seronegative. The CDR3 runs from the conserved cysteine through the conserved F or W. Each record gives: CDR3 protein, V gene, J gene.

cdr3_aa: CASSIAGTKEQFF
v_call: TRBV19
j_call: TRBJ2-1

cdr3_aa: CSVEGTSESTDTQYF
v_call: TRBV29-1
j_call: TRBJ2-3

cdr3_aa: CASSLAPYRGRGTGELFF
v_call: TRBV11-2
j_call: TRBJ2-2

cdr3_aa: CASSSPQGRGLGYTF
v_call: TRBV5-4
j_call: TRBJ1-2

cdr3_aa: CASSEGSTDTQYF
v_call: TRBV4-2
j_call: TRBJ2-3

cdr3_aa: CASSLRKSRTQYF
v_call: TRBV28
j_call: TRBJ2-3

cdr3_aa: CAWSAGGSYNEQFF
v_call: TRBV30
j_call: TRBJ2-1

cdr3_aa: CASSMFPVIYGYTF
v_call: TRBV2
j_call: TRBJ1-2

cdr3_aa: CASSPGQSYGYTF
v_call: TRBV27
j_call: TRBJ1-2

cdr3_aa: CASSLAGGLNGYTF
v_call: TRBV28
j_call: TRBJ1-2

cdr3_aa: CASSDIQGAGELFF
v_call: TRBV2
j_call: TRBJ2-2

cdr3_aa: CASSLGPRQKYYEQYF
v_call: TRBV11-2
j_call: TRBJ2-7

cdr3_aa: CASSLGSGGLQFF
v_call: TRBV7-9
j_call: TRBJ2-1

cdr3_aa: CASSSRDSNNYGYTF
v_call: TRBV7-9
j_call: TRBJ1-2

cdr3_aa: CASSLSEGSTEAFF
v_call: TRBV27
j_call: TRBJ1-1

cdr3_aa: CASSSGQVGPYNEQFF
v_call: TRBV11-2
j_call: TRBJ2-1

cdr3_aa: CASSTIRDSNTGELFF
v_call: TRBV5-5
j_call: TRBJ2-2

cdr3_aa: CASSDRVTDTQYF
v_call: TRBV6-5
j_call: TRBJ2-3

cdr3_aa: CASSQLGPGSSEQYF
v_call: TRBV4-3
j_call: TRBJ2-7